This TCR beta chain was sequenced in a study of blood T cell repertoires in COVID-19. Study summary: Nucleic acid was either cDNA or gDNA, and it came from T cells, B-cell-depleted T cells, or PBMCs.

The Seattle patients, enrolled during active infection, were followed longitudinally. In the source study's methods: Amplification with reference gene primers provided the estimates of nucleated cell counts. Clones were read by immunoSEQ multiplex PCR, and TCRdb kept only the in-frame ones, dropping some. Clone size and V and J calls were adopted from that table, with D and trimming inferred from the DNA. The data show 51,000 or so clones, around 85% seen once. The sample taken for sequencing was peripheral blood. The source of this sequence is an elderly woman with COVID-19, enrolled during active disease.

In nucleotides, the CDR3 is TGCAGCGTTGTCGGCAGGGCTAGCACAGATACGCAGTATTTT. Its translation: CSVVGRASTDTQYF. The J gene is TRBJ2-3, the V gene TRBV29-1, with D possibly being TRBD1 (5 bases). Germline CDR1 SQVTM, CDR2 ANQGSEA. V lost 4 bases to trimming and J lost 0 bases, with 11 bases between them. The CDR3 consists of 14 residues.